This T cell receptor (beta chain) was profiled in a study of CD8 T cells in Susac syndrome. RNA amounts of 0.5 to 1 ug underwent reverse transcription with random hexamers. TCRdb re-derived calls from the immunoSEQ multiplex PCR reads in MiXCR, one entry per CDR3 protein. In the table there are more than 100,000 distinct CDR3 sequences, approximately 96% of which are singletons. This CDR3 is built from 14 residues. With 4 bases removed from V and 6 bases from J, the gap between germline ends came to 13 bases. Germline CDR1 SGHTA, CDR2 FQGNSA. This clonotype was obtained from a human donor with Susac syndrome. The source material was CD4+ T cells from PBMCs. The chain carries TRBV7-2 and TRBJ2-1, with D hard to call. The CDR3: CASSWVVLGNEQFF. The CDR3 DNA reads TGTGCCAGCAGCTGGGTAGTTTTGGGCAATGAGCAGTTCTTC. The full variable domain, its missing parts supplied by reference TRBV7-2 and TRBJ2-1, is GAGVSQSPSNKVTEKGKDVELRCDPISGHTALYWYRQSLGQGLEFLIYFQGNSAPDKSGLPSDRFSAERTGGSVSTLTIQRTQQEDSAVYLCASSWVVLGNEQFFGPGTRLTVL.